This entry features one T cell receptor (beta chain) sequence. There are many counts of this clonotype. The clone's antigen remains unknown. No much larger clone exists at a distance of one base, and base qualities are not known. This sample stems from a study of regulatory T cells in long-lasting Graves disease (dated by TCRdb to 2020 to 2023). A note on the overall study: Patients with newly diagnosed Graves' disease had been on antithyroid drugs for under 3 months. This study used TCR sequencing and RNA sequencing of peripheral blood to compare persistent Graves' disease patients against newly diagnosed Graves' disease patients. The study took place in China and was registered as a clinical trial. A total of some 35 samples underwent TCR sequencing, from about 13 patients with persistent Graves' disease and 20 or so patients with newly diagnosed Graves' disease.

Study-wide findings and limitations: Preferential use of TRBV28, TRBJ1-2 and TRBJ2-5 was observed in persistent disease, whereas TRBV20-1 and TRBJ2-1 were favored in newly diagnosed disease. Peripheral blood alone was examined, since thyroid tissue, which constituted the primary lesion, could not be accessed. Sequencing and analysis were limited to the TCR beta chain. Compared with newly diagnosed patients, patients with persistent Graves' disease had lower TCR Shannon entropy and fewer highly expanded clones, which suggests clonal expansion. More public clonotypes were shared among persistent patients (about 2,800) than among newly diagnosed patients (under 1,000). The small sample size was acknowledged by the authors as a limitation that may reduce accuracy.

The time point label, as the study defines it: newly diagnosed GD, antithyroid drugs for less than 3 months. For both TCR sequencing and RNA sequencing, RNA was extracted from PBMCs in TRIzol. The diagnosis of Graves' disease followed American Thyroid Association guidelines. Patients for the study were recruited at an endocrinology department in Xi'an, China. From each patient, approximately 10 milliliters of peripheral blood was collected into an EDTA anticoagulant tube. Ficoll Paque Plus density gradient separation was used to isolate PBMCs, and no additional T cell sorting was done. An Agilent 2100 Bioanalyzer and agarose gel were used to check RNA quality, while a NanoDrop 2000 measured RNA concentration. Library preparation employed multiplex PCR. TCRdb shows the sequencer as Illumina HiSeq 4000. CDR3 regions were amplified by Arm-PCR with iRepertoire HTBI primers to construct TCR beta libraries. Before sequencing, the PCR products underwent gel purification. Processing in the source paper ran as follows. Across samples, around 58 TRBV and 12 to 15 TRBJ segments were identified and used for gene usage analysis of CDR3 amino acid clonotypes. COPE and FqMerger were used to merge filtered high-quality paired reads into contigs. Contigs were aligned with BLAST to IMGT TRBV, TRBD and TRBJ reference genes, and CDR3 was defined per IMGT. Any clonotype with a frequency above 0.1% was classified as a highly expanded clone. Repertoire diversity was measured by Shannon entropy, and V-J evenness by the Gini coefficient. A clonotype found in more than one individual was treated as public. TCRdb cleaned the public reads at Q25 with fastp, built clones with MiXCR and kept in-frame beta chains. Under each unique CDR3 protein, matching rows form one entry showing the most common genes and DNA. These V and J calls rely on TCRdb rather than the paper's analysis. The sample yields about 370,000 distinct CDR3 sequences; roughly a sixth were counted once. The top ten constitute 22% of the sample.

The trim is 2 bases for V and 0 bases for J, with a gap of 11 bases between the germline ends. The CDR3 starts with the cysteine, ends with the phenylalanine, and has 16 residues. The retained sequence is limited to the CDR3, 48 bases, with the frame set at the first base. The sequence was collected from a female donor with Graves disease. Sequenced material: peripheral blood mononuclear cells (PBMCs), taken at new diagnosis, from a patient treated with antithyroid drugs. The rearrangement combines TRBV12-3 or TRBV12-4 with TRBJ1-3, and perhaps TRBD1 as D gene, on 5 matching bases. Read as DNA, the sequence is TGTGCCAGCAGTTTATTACAGGCTCCCTCTGGAAACACCATATATTTT. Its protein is CASSLLQAPSGNTIYF.